Listed here are 20 T cell receptor beta chains from one sample, sequenced in a study of T-cell memory formation after mild COVID-19. TCRdb independently ran MiXCR on the 5' RACE reads; one entry per CDR3 protein. The table records roughly 410,000 distinct CDR3 sequences, roughly 26% of them present only once. The sample consisted of PBMCs or a T cell subset sorted from them (not recorded which). All receptors derive from an adult woman who had mild COVID-19 (a few samples of this study predate the infection). Cell type and time point are not known.

The chain recombines TRBV9 with TRBJ2-1; D gene unclear. Trimming shortened V by 2 bases and J by 3 bases, and 9 bases separated the two germline ends. There are 14 residues in the CDR3. The germline V gene has CDR1 SGDLS and CDR2 YYNGEE. The CDR3 DNA is TGTGCCAGCAGCGTGGCAACTCACTACAATGAGCAGTTCTTC. Its translation: CASSVATHYNEQFF.

The sample holds a few counts of this clonotype. The rearrangement joins TRBV5-6 to TRBJ2-2; the D is unclear. This CDR3 comprises 15 residues. V was shortened by 2 bases and J by 4 bases, with 12 bases between the two germline ends. CDR1 SGHDT and CDR2 YYEEEE come from the germline V gene. CDR3: CASSFGYSSTGELFF. As DNA, the CDR3 is TGTGCCAGCAGCTTTGGGTATTCCAGCACCGGGGAGCTGTTTTTT.

In this sample, this clonotype turned up many times. The chain combines TRBV29-1 with TRBJ2-7; D might be TRBD1 (6 bases). Germline V CDR1 and CDR2: SQVTM, ANQGSEA. V gave up 7 bases and J gave up 3 bases, with 13 bases separating them. This CDR3 is built from 12 residues. The CDR3 DNA follows: TGCAGCGCTACCGGGACAAGCTACGAGCAGTACTTC. This codes for CSATGTSYEQYF.

V is TRBV24-1 and J is TRBJ2-3; 12 positions match TRBD2. Trimming removed 6 bases from V and 2 bases from J; junction bases left unmatched: 2. The CDR3 length is 15 residues. Germline V lookup: CDR1 KGHDR, CDR2 SFDVKD. CDR3 sequence: CATSRLAGATDTQYF. The DNA of the CDR3 is TGTGCCACCAGTAGACTAGCGGGGGCCACAGATACGCAGTATTTT.

This clonotype showed up many times. The chain couples TRBV5-1 to TRBJ2-3; 7 nucleotides line up with TRBD1. The ends lost 1 base at V and 4 bases at J; junction bases unmatched: 3. Germline V gene sequence: CDR1 SGHRS, CDR2 YFSETQ. The CDR3 contains 14 residues. The CDR3 bases are TGCGCCAGCAGCTTGAGACAGGGCCCAGATACGCAGTATTTT. This gives the protein CASSLRQGPDTQYF. The full variable domain, in which reference TRBV5-1 and TRBJ2-3 provide the parts outside the CDR3, is KAGVTQTPRYLIKTRGQQVTLSCSPISGHRSVSWYQQTPGQGLQFLFEYFSETQRNKGNFPGRFSGRQFSNSRSEMNVSTLELGDSALYLCASSLRQGPDTQYFGPGTRLTVL.

In this sample, this clonotype turned up a few times. This chain joins TRBV7-2 and TRBJ2-7, with TRBD2 identical over 8 bases. This CDR3 comprises 15 residues. V lost 8 bases and J lost 1; bases outside the gene matches: 10. From germline, CDR1 is SGHTA and CDR2 FQGNSA. In nucleotides, the CDR3 is TGTGCCAGCGTTCCGGGCGGGAGGCCGTCCTACGAGCAGTACTTC. It is translated as CASVPGGRPSYEQYF. Based on the CDR3 plus reference TRBV7-2 and TRBJ2-7, the full variable domain is GAGVSQSPSNKVTEKGKDVELRCDPISGHTALYWYRQSLGQGLEFLIYFQGNSAPDKSGLPSDRFSAERTGGSVSTLTIQRTQQEDSAVYLCASVPGGRPSYEQYFGPGTRLTVT.

This clonotype was observed a single time. The V call is TRBV20-1, the J call TRBJ2-3; TRBD2 matches 10 bases. Germline CDR1 DFQATT, CDR2 SNEGSKA (reference sequence). The CDR3 is 14 residues long. Trimming at V came to 2 bases and at J to 4 bases, leaving 3 bases not matched to a gene. The CDR3 nucleotides are TGCAGTGCTAGAAGTCTAGCGGGGGCAGATACGCAGTATTTT. Protein product: CSARSLAGADTQYF.

This clonotype was seen a few times. The V and J genes are TRBV7-8 and TRBJ2-3; D is unresolved. Trimming stripped 1 base from V and 6 bases from J, with 8 bases between. Germline values: CDR1 SGHVS, CDR2 FQNEAQ. CDR3 length: 13 amino acids. CDR3 bases: TGTGCCAGCAGCTTAGACCTCTCGGATACGCAGTATTTT. Amino acids: CASSLDLSDTQYF.

This clonotype was observed a handful of times. The chain has TRBV20-1 and TRBJ1-5; unclear D gene. Trimming stripped 3 bases from V and 6 bases from J, with 12 bases between. This CDR3 has 13 amino acids. From germline, CDR1 is DFQATT and CDR2 SNEGSKA (reference sequence). The CDR3 region is CSARGYEGQPQHF. The CDR3 DNA is TGCAGTGCTAGGGGGTACGAGGGTCAGCCCCAGCATTTT.

This clonotype was recorded a few times. This sequence joins TRBV20-1 and TRBJ1-1; the D is unclear. CDR3 length equals 17 residues. Germline V gene data show CDR1 as DFQATT and CDR2 as SNEGSKA (reference sequence). Between the trimmed V and J ends, which lost 1 base and 5 bases, there was a span of 23 bases. The CDR3 DNA reads as TGCAGTGCTAGAGGTGGAGGGATGGTATCTAGTTGGACTGAAGCTTTCTTT. This translates into CSARGGGMVSSWTEAFF.

This clonotype was seen more than once but under ten times. CDR3 DNA: TGCAGCGGGACTAGCGGGATTAACACCGGGGAGCTGTTTTTT. It codes for CSGTSGINTGELFF. The chain employs TRBV20-1 and TRBJ2-2, with 13 bases identical to TRBD2. The CDR3 extends over 14 amino acids. Germline CDR1 and CDR2: DFQATT and SNEGSKA (reference sequence).

Only a few counts were recorded for this clonotype. This chain connects TRBV7-3 to TRBJ1-2; D remains ambiguous. Germline CDR1 SGHTA, CDR2 FQGTGA. CDR3 length: 13 amino acids. The germline V and J ends were trimmed by 5 bases and 0 bases, with 7 bases remaining between them. DNA for the CDR3: TGTGCCAGCAGCCTGGAGCCTAACTATGGCTACACCTTC. Protein sequence: CASSLEPNYGYTF. Full variable domain (missing parts from reference TRBV7-3 and TRBJ1-2): GAGVSQTPSNKVTEKGKYVELRCDPISGHTALYWYRQSLGQGPEFLIYFQGTGAADDSGLPNDRFFAVRPEGSVSTLKIQRTERGDSAVYLCASSLEPNYGYTFGSGTRLTVV.

This chain joins TRBV7-2 and TRBJ1-1; maybe TRBD1 (5 bases). Trimming stripped 5 bases from V and 2 bases from J, with 12 bases between. The CDR3 covers 14 residues. Germline-derived CDR1 and CDR2 are SGHTA and FQGNSA. The CDR3 reads CASSRTRVNTEAFF. CDR3 nucleotide sequence: TGTGCCAGCAGCAGAACCAGGGTCAACACTGAAGCTTTCTTT.

The chain has TRBV29-1 and TRBJ2-7, with 10 bases that match TRBD1. After removal of 4 bases from V and 8 bases from J, the junction contained 8 bases not matched to a gene. Germline CDR1 SQVTM, CDR2 ANQGSEA. CDR3 length equals 13 residues. CDR3 region: CSVGRDRGLQQYF. CDR3 coding DNA: TGCAGCGTTGGACGGGACAGGGGCTTGCAGCAGTACTTC.

This clonotype was counted a few times. The rearrangement links TRBV7-2 to TRBJ2-7, with 7 bases matching TRBD1. Germline CDR1 and CDR2: SGHTA and FQGNSA. Trimming removed 6 bases from V and 5 bases from J; junction bases left unmatched: 10. The CDR3 is 14 residues long. In DNA, the CDR3 is TGTGCCAGCAGTCCCCGACAGGGAACCCACGAGCAGTACTTC. This sequence encodes CASSPRQGTHEQYF.

This clonotype was seen a handful of times. The rearrangement links TRBV3-1 to TRBJ2-7, with D possibly being TRBD1 (6 bases). The CDR3 has 14 residues. V was cut by 1 base and J by 5 bases, with 12 bases left in between. Germline assignment: CDR1 LGHDT and CDR2 YNNKEL (reference sequence). CDR3 DNA: TGTGCCAGCAGCCAAGTAGGGGGAGTCGACGAGCAGTACTTC. This encodes CASSQVGGVDEQYF.

The chain is built from TRBV6-2 or TRBV6-3 and TRBJ1-5; no definite D call. The V gene lost 3 bases and the J gene lost 1 base, with 4 bases spanning the gap. The CDR3 is made up of 13 amino acids. Germline-derived CDR1 and CDR2 are MNHEY and SVGEGT. The CDR3 region has the DNA TGTGCCAGCAGTTATTGGAGCAATCAGCCCCAGCATTTT. Protein product: CASSYWSNQPQHF.

The gene calls are TRBV21-1 and TRBJ2-7. TRBV21-1 is tagged as a pseudogene. The CDR3 loop spans 14 amino acids. CDR3 nucleotide sequence: TGTGCCAGCAGCACAAAGGGGGAGTGCTACGAGCAGTACTTC. This codes for CASSTKGECYEQYF.

The chain links TRBV20-1 to TRBJ2-3; TRBD1 agrees at 8 bases. From germline, CDR1 is DFQATT and CDR2 SNEGSKA (reference sequence). The CDR3 has 16 amino acids. With 2 bases clipped from V and 3 bases from J, the junction kept 10 bases outside the gene matches. The CDR3 spells CSARSRQGPLTDTQYF. The CDR3 DNA reads as TGCAGTGCTAGATCAAGACAGGGGCCTCTAACAGATACGCAGTATTTT.

This clonotype was counted only a few times. V usage is TRBV7-9 and J usage is TRBJ1-5; D might be TRBD1 (5 bases). CDR3 length: 14 amino acids. The V end was cut by 1 base, the J end by 5 bases, with 9 bases between. Germline V lookup: CDR1 SEHNR, CDR2 FQNEAQ (reference sequence). Here the CDR3 reads CASSLDRYDQPQHF. For the CDR3, the DNA is TGTGCCAGCAGCTTAGACAGGTACGATCAGCCCCAGCATTTT.